Shown below are 7 T cell receptor beta chains from a single sample sequenced in a study of shared clonotypes between healthy human individuals. Sequenced by immunoSEQ multiplex PCR; TCRdb stores in-frame clones only, minus some. The repertoire holds roughly 2.5 million clones, with around nine tenths as singletons. The sample comprised naive CD4+ T cells sorted from blood. The subset: CD45RA+ positively selected. These receptors originate from a man between 18 and 29 years old in good health.

This chain links TRBV5-1 with TRBJ1-2; weak D call: TRBD1 (5 bases). Trimming removed 4 bases at V and 6 bases at J, with 7 bases between. The CDR3 covers 11 residues. Germline values: CDR1 SGHRS, CDR2 YFSETQ. Here the CDR3 DNA reads TGCGCCAGCAGCCCAGGGAATGGCTACACCTTC. Translated: CASSPGNGYTF. Together with reference TRBV5-1 and TRBJ1-2, the CDR3 gives the full variable domain: KAGVTQTPRYLIKTRGQQVTLSCSPISGHRSVSWYQQTPGQGLQFLFEYFSETQRNKGNFPGRFSGRQFSNSRSEMNVSTLELGDSALYLCASSPGNGYTFGSGTRLTVV.

This chain links TRBV12-5 with TRBJ1-2, with 9 bases that match TRBD1. Germline lookup yields CDR1 LGHNT and CDR2 FRNRAP. The J segment lost 4 bases and the V segment lost 0 bases, leaving 3 bases of the junction unmatched. The CDR3 runs 15 residues. The CDR3 sequence: CASGLVPDRGYGYTF. In nucleotides, the CDR3 is TGTGCTAGTGGTTTGGTTCCGGACAGGGGCTATGGCTACACCTTC.

This clone was seen just once. The chain joins TRBV10-2 to TRBJ2-3; weak D call: TRBD2 (5 bases). V was pared by 3 bases and J by 2 bases, with 9 bases between. This CDR3 comprises 14 residues. CDR1 and CDR2 (germline): WSHSY, SAAADI. The CDR3 protein is CASSEGLATDTQYF. In DNA, the CDR3 is TGCGCCAGCAGTGAAGGGCTAGCCACAGATACGCAGTATTTT.

The genes are TRBV27 and TRBJ1-2; D gene unclear. The CDR3 length is 12 residues. Germline V gene data show CDR1 as MNHEY and CDR2 as SMNVEV (reference sequence). V was pared by 5 bases and J by 4 bases, with 8 bases between. CDR3 DNA sequence: TGTGCCAGCAGTCACGGTCGCTATGGCTACACCTTC. This encodes CASSHGRYGYTF.

This clone was detected only once. The chain recombines TRBV7-6 with TRBJ2-3, with TRBD1 identical over 10 bases. The CDR3 runs to 18 residues. The junction had 16 bases not matched to a gene; V was cut back by 5 bases and J by 5 bases. The V gene's germline CDR1 is SGHVS and CDR2 FNYEAQ. CDR3 DNA sequence: TGTGCCAGCAGCGCCCTTACCGCGGGACAGGGGTCGGTAGATACGCAGTATTTT. Encoded protein: CASSALTAGQGSVDTQYF.

J is TRBJ2-1 and V is TRBV11-2; possibly TRBD2 for D (5 bases). The CDR3 consists of 13 residues. CDR1 and CDR2 (germline): SGHAT, FQNNGV. V was trimmed by 5 bases and J by 6 bases, leaving 11 bases between them. The CDR3 DNA sequence: TGTGCCAGCAGCCAAGAGAGGGTCAATGAGCAGTTCTTC. Its protein is CASSQERVNEQFF.

V is TRBV5-1 and J is TRBJ2-6; unclear D gene. CDR1 is SGHRS, CDR2 YFSETQ, per germline. The CDR3 consists of 17 residues. V was cut by 1 base and J by 0 bases, with 11 bases left in between. CDR3 in amino acids: CASSLRQASSGANVLTF. The CDR3 DNA sequence: TGCGCCAGCAGCTTGAGGCAGGCCAGCTCTGGGGCCAACGTCCTGACTTTC.